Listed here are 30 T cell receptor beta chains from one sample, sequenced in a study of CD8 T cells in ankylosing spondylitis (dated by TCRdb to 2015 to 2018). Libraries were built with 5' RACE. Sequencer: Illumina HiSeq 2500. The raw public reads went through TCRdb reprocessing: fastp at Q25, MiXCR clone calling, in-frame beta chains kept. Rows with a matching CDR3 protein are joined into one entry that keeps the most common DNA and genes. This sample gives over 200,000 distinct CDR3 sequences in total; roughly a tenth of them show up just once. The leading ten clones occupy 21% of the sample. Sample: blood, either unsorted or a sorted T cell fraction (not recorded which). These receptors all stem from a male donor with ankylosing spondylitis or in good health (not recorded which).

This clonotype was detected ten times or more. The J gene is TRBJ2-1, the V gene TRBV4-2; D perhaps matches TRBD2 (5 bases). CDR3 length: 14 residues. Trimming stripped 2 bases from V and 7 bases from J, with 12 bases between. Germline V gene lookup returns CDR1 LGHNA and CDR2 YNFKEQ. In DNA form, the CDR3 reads TGTGCCAGCAGCCAAATTTTAACTAGGAATGAGCAGTTCTTC. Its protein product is CASSQILTRNEQFF.

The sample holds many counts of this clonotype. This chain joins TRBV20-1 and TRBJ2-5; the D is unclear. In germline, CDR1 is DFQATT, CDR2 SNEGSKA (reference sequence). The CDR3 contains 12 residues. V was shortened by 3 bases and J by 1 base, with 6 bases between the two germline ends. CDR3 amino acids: CSASRIQETQYF. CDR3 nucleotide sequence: TGCAGTGCTAGCAGGATCCAAGAGACCCAGTACTTC.

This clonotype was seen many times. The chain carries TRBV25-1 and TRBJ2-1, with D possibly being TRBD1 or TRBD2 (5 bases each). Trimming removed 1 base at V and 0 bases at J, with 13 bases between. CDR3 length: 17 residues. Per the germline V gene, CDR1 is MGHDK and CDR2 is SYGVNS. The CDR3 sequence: CASSEFGGTSSYNEQFF. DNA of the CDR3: TGTGCCAGCAGTGAATTTGGGGGAACAAGCTCCTACAATGAGCAGTTCTTC.

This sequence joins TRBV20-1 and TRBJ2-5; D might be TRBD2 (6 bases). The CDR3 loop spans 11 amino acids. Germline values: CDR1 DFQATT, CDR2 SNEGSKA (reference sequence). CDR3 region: CKAGGDETQYF. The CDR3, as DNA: TGCAAGGCCGGAGGGGACGAGACCCAGTACTTC.

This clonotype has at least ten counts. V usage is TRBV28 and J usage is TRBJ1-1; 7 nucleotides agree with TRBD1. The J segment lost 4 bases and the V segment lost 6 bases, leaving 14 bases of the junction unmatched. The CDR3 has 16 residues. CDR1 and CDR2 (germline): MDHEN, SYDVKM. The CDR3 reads CASSAPKGQRGTEAFF. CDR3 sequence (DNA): TGTGCCAGCAGCGCCCCGAAGGGACAGAGGGGCACTGAAGCTTTCTTT. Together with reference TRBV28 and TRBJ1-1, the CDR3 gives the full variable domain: DVKVTQSSRYLVKRTGEKVFLECVQDMDHENMFWYRQDPGLGLRLIYFSYDVKMKEKGDIPEGYSVSREKKERFSLILESASTNQTSMYLCASSAPKGQRGTEAFFGQGTRLTVV.

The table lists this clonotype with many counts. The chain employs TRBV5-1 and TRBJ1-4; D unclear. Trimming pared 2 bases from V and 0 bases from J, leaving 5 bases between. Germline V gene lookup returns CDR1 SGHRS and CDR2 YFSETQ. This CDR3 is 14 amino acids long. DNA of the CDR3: TGCGCCAGCAGCTTTTTTGCAACTAATGAAAAACTGTTTTTT. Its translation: CASSFFATNEKLFF.

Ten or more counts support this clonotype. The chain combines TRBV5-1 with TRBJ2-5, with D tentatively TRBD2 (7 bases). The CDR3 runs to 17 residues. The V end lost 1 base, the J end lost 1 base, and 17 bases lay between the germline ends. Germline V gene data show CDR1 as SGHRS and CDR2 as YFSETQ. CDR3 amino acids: CASSLRFWGGLQETQYF. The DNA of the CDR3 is TGCGCCAGCAGCTTGAGGTTTTGGGGGGGCCTCCAAGAGACCCAGTACTTC.

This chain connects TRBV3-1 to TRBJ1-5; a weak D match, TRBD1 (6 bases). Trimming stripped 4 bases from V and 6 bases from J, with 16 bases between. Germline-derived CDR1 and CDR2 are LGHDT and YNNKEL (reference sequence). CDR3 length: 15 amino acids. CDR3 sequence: CASSPNREMGQPQHF. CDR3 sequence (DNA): TGTGCCAGCAGCCCAAACAGGGAAATGGGTCAGCCCCAGCATTTT.

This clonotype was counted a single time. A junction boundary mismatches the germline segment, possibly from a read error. The CDR3 loop reads CASSQLRGGHGDTF. The CDR3 DNA reads as TGTGCCAGCAGCCAATTACGAGGGGGCCATGGCGACACCTTC. The rearrangement uses TRBV3-1 and TRBJ1-2; 7 bases map to TRBD1. The CDR3 totals 14 residues. Germline CDR1 and CDR2: LGHDT and YNNKEL (reference sequence).

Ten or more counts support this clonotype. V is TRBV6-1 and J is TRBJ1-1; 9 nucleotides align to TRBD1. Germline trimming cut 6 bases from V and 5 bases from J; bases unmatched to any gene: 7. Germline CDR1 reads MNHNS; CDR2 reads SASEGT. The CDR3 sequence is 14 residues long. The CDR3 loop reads CASRDRDRDTEAFF. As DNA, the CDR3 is TGTGCCAGCAGAGACCGGGACAGGGATACTGAAGCTTTCTTT.

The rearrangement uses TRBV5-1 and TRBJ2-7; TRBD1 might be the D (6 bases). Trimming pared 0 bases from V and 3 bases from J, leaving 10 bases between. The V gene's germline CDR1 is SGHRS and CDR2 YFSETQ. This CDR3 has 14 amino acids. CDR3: CASSLVQGGYEQYF. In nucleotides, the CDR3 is TGCGCCAGCAGCTTGGTACAGGGCGGCTACGAGCAGTACTTC.

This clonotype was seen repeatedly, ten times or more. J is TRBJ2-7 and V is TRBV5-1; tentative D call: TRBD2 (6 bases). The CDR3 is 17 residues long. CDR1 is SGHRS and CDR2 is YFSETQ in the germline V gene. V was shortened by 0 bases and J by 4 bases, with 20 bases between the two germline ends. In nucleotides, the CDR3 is TGCGCCAGCAGCTTGGAGCCAAGGACTACTAGGGGATACGAGCAGTACTTC. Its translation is CASSLEPRTTRGYEQYF. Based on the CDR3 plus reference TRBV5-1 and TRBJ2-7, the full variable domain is KAGVTQTPRYLIKTRGQQVTLSCSPISGHRSVSWYQQTPGQGLQFLFEYFSETQRNKGNFPGRFSGRQFSNSRSEMNVSTLELGDSALYLCASSLEPRTTRGYEQYFGPGTRLTVT.

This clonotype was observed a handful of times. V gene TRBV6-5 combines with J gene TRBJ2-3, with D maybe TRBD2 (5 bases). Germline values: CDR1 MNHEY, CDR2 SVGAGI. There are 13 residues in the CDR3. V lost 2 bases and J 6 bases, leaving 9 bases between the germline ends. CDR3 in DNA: TGTGCCAGCAGTTACGGGCCGGGGGATACGCAGTATTTT. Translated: CASSYGPGDTQYF.

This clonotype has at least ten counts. CDR3 sequence reads: CATSDPLDRGEETQYF. The CDR3, as DNA: TGTGCCACCAGTGACCCACTGGACAGGGGGGAAGAGACCCAGTACTTC. This sequence joins TRBV24-1 and TRBJ2-5; 10 bases agree with TRBD1. In germline, CDR1 is KGHDR, CDR2 SFDVKD. This CDR3 region has 16 residues. V was pared by 4 bases and J by 3 bases, with 7 bases of the junction left unmatched.

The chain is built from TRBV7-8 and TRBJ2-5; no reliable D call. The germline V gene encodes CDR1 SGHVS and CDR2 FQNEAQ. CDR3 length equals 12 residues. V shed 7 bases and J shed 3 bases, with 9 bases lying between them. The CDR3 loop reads CASTQPKETQYF. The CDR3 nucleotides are TGTGCCAGCACCCAGCCCAAAGAGACCCAGTACTTC.

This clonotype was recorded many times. The DNA for the CDR3 is TGTGCCAGCAGTTTACTTCCGGGACACTACGAGCAGTACTTC. Protein sequence: CASSLLPGHYEQYF. The chain is built from TRBV27 and TRBJ2-7; D is perhaps TRBD1 (6 bases). The germline gives CDR1 MNHEY, CDR2 SMNVEV (reference sequence). V shed 2 bases and J shed 3 bases, with 11 bases lying between them. This CDR3 region has 14 residues.

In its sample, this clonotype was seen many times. The CDR3 coding sequence is TGTGCCAGCAAGTCTCCGCGGGGGCACCTCAAAAACATTCAGTACTTC. This encodes CASKSPRGHLKNIQYF. The J gene is TRBJ2-4, the V gene TRBV12-3 or TRBV12-4, with D possibly being TRBD2 (7 bases). V lost 7 bases and J 3 bases, leaving 19 bases between the germline ends. This CDR3 is 16 amino acids long.

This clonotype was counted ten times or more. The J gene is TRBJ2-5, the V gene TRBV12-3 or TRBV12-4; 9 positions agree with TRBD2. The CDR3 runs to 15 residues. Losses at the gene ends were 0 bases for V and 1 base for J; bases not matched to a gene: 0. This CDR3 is CASSLASGGQETQYF. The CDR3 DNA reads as TGTGCCAGCAGTTTAGCTAGCGGGGGCCAAGAGACCCAGTACTTC.

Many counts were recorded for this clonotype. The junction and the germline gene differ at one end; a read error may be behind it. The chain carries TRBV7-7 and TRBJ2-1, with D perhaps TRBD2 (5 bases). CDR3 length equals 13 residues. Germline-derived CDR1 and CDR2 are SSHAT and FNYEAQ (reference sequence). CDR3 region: CASSLASSNEQFF. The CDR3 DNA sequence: TGTGCTAGCAGCTTAGCGAGTTCCAATGAGCAGTTCTTC.

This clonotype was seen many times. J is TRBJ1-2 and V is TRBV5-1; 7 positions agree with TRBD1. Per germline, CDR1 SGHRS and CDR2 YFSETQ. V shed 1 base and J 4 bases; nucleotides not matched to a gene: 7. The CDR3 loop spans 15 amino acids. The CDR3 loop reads CASSLTGEAGYGYTF. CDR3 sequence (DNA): TGCGCCAGCAGCTTGACAGGGGAGGCGGGCTATGGCTACACCTTC.

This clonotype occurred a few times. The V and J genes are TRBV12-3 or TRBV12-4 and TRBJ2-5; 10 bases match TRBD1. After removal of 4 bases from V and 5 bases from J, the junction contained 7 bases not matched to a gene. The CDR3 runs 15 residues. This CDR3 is CASSYGWGQGETQYF. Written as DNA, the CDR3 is TGTGCCAGCAGTTACGGTTGGGGACAGGGGGAGACCCAGTACTTC.

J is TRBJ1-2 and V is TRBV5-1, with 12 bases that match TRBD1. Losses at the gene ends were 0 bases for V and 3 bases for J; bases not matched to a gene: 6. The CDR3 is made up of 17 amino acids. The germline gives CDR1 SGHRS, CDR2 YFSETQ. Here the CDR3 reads CASSLGGQGAGDYGYTF. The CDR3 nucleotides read TGCGCCAGCAGCTTGGGGGGACAGGGGGCTGGTGACTATGGCTACACCTTC.

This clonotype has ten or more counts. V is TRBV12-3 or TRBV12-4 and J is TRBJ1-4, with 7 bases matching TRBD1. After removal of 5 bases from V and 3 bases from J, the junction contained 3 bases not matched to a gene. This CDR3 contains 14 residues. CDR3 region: CASSSQGANEKLFF. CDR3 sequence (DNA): TGTGCCAGCAGTAGCCAGGGGGCTAATGAAAAACTGTTTTTT.

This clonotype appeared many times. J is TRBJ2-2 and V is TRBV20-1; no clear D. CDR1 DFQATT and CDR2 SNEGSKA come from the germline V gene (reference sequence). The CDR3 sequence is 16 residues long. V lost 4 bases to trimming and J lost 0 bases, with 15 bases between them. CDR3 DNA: TGCAGTGCTATTCAACCGACTCGCGCGAACACCGGGGAGCTGTTTTTT. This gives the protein CSAIQPTRANTGELFF.

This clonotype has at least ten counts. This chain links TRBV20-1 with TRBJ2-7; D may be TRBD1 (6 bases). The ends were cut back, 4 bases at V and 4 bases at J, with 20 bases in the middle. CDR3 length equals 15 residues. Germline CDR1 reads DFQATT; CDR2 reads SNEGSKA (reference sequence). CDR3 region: CSATLMGAIGYEQYF. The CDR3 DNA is TGCAGTGCTACACTGATGGGGGCTATTGGATACGAGCAGTACTTC.

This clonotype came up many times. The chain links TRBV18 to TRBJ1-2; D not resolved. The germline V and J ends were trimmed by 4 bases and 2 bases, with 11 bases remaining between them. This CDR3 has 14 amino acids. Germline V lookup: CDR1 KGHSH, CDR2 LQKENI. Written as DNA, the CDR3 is TGTGCCAGCTCACGGGCAGGCGGGAACTATGGCTACACCTTC. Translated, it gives CASSRAGGNYGYTF.

CDR3 sequence reads: CSVEVSDTQYF. In nucleotides, the CDR3 is TGCAGCGTTGAGGTGTCAGATACGCAGTATTTT. The V and J genes are TRBV29-1 and TRBJ2-3; D gene ambiguous. CDR3 size: 11 residues. V lost 3 bases and J lost 4, with 5 bases in between. CDR1 and CDR2 from the germline V gene are SQVTM and ANQGSEA.

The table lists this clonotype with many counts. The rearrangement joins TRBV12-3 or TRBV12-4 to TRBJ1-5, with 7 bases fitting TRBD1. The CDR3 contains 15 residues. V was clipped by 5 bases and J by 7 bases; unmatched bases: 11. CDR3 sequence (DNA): TGTGCCAGCAGTCACCGGACAGGCGTGGGGCAGCCCCAGCATTTT. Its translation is CASSHRTGVGQPQHF.

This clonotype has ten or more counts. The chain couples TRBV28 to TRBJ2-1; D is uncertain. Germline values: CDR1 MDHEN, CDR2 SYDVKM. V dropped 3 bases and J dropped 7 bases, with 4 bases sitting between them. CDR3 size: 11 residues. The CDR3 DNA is TGTGCCAGCAGTTTTTTTAATGAGCAGTTCTTC. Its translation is CASSFFNEQFF.

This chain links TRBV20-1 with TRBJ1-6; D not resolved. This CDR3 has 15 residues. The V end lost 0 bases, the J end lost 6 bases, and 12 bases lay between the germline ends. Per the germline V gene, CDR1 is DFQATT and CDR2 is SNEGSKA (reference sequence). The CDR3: CSARDGNGFNSPLHF. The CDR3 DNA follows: TGCAGTGCTAGAGATGGCAACGGTTTTAATTCACCCCTCCACTTT.